This T cell receptor beta chain originates from a study of cytomegalovirus exposure and HLA in healthy donors. Study-level information: A previous analysis identified approximately 110 million unique TCR beta sequences derived from 180 million or so T cells. Within an early data release were roughly 90 million unique TCRs drawn from HLA-typed donors. Study-level results: A missense DCLRE1C variant was associated with V- and J-gene trimming of TCR beta chains in a later analysis, and an independent cohort replicated the association.

On this clone itself: Its cognate antigen is unknown.

The CDR3 spans 18 residues. V shed 6 bases and J shed 1 base, with 24 bases lying between them. Germline assignment: CDR1 LNHDA and CDR2 SQIVND (reference sequence). With 60 Vbeta and 13 Jbeta primers, the PCR was carried out. Sequencing was performed with immunoSEQ multiplex PCR; in TCRdb, only in-frame clones are kept and a portion is missing. Of 150,000 or so clones detected, 65% to 80% appear once; the ten largest clones hold 6.5% to 9%. Sequenced sample: PBMCs. This rearrangement joins TRBV19 to TRBJ1-1, with a tentative D call TRBD1 (6 bases). The TCR was taken from a middle-aged woman in good health and CMV-seropositive. The CDR3 spells CASRTNPGGWGANTEAFF. CDR3 DNA sequence: TGTGCCAGTAGAACTAACCCCGGGGGGTGGGGGGCGAACACTGAAGCTTTCTTT.